The 5 T cell receptor beta chains below were found in one sample sequenced in a study of T cell changes during pregnancy in multiple sclerosis. The method was immunoSEQ multiplex PCR; TCRdb's version includes in-frame clones alone and lacks a portion of them. This table has 80,000 to 95,000 clones, nearly 95% appearing once. The starting material was peripheral blood, obtained in the second trimester of pregnancy. The receptors here all came from a female donor with multiple sclerosis, enrolled in a pregnancy study.

This clone appeared a single time. The chain has TRBV5-4 and TRBJ2-1, with 10 bases that match TRBD2. With V trimmed by 2 bases and J by 10 bases, 12 bases remained unmatched. Germline lookup yields CDR1 SGHNT and CDR2 YYREEE (reference sequence). CDR3 length equals 16 residues. The CDR3 loop reads CASSFPTSGIRVEQFF. The DNA of the CDR3 is TGTGCCAGCAGCTTTCCTACTAGCGGGATCCGTGTGGAGCAGTTCTTC.

In this sample, this clone turned up once. V is TRBV9 and J is TRBJ2-1, with TRBD2 as a possible D gene (6 bases). This CDR3 is 15 amino acids long. Germline V lookup: CDR1 SGDLS, CDR2 YYNGEE. The V and J ends lost 0 bases and 7 bases respectively, with 14 bases between them. DNA of the CDR3: TGTGCCAGCAGCGTAGGGGTGCGGGCGGGGAATGAGCAGTTCTTC. Translated: CASSVGVRAGNEQFF.

J is TRBJ2-1 and V is TRBV19, with a weak D call TRBD1 (5 bases). Between the trimmed V and J ends, which lost 3 bases and 1 base, there was a span of 13 bases. The CDR3 covers 16 residues. CDR1 is LNHDA, CDR2 SQIVND, per germline (reference sequence). The CDR3 sequence: CASSIWGGASYNEQFF. DNA for the CDR3: TGTGCCAGTAGTATTTGGGGCGGAGCATCCTACAATGAGCAGTTCTTC.

This sequence joins TRBV30 and TRBJ1-1; D is possibly TRBD1 (5 bases). Deletions cut 1 base from V and 6 bases from J, with 6 bases between. The CDR3 spans 11 residues. CDR1 is GTSNPN and CDR2 is SVGIG in the germline V gene (reference sequence). The CDR3 here is CAWSGGAEAFF. CDR3 coding DNA: TGTGCCTGGAGTGGGGGGGCTGAAGCTTTCTTT.

V usage is TRBV7-2 and J usage is TRBJ2-4; tentatively, D is TRBD1 (6 bases). The CDR3 consists of 16 residues. Germline CDR1 and CDR2: SGHTA and FQGNSA. Trimming left V 1 base short and J 7 bases short, with 17 bases between. CDR3 amino acids: CASSLGGLRRWNIQYF. CDR3 sequence (DNA): TGTGCCAGCAGCTTAGGGGGGCTACGGAGGTGGAACATTCAGTACTTC.